The rows below give T cell receptor beta chains drawn from one sample of a study of CD4+ T cells in melanoma. Assay: immunoSEQ multiplex PCR; the TCRdb copy retains only in-frame clones and omits some. The sample holds over 4,000 clones, 55% to 80% seen once. Sequenced material: cells from a culture (not recorded whether cultured in vitro). The receptors shown here come from a human donor with melanoma. CDR3s include the opening cysteine and the closing phenylalanine or tryptophan. Fields, in order: clone size, D gene, J gene, V gene, CDR3 protein, CDR3 DNA. The D gene is left open where the match is weak. Where a row states a size, it is once, few, many or the class of an expanded clone; other rows omit it.

>large|TRBD1|TRBJ2-7|TRBV6-5
CASSLGQAAYEQYF
TGTGCCAGCAGTCTAGGACAGGCTGCCTACGAGCAGTACTTC
>NA|NA|TRBJ2-5|TRBV5-1
CASSLAFAGAPEGTQYF
TGCGCCAGCAGCTTGGCTTTTGCGGGGGCCCCGGAGGGGACCCAGTACTTC
>once|NA|TRBJ2-2|TRBV13
CASNQDWDNANTGELFF
TGTGCCAGCAACCAGGACTGGGACAACGCGAACACCGGGGAGCTGTTTTTT
>once|TRBD1|TRBJ1-2|TRBV12-5
CASGLGGAGTGLYGYTF
TGTGCTAGTGGTTTGGGGGGAGCGGGGACAGGACTCTATGGCTACACCTTC
>few|NA|TRBJ2-2|TRBV12-5
CASGVTGELFF
TGTGCTAGTGGGGTCACCGGGGAGCTGTTTTTT
>few|NA|TRBJ2-3|TRBV19
CASSIDWRGGTDTQYF
TGTGCCAGTAGTATAGATTGGCGGGGAGGTACAGATACGCAGTATTTT
>few|NA|TRBJ2-7|TRBV2
CASSVQGPYEQYF
TGTGCCAGCAGTGTCCAGGGGCCCTACGAGCAGTACTTC
>NA|TRBD1|TRBJ1-4|TRBV18
CASSLGQVATNEKLFF
TGTGCCAGCTCACTCGGACAGGTTGCAACTAATGAAAAACTGTTTTTT
>NA|NA|TRBJ1-6|TRBV28
CASSPTSLGTLHF
TGTGCCAGCAGTCCCACGAGCCTGGGAACCCTCCACTTT
>NA|TRBD1|TRBJ1-1|TRBV4-2
CASSQDQNLGQGNAEAFF
TGTGCCAGCAGCCAAGATCAGAATTTGGGACAGGGAAACGCTGAAGCTTTCTTT
>NA|TRBD2|TRBJ2-1|TRBV7-9
CASSPGLAGDEQFF
TGTGCCAGCAGCCCGGGACTAGCGGGGGATGAGCAGTTCTTC
>NA|NA|TRBJ1-3|TRBV5-8
CASSFSGSSGNTIYF
TGTGCTAGCAGCTTCAGTGGGTCTTCGGGAAACACCATATATTTT
>NA|TRBD2|TRBJ2-5|TRBV6-5
CASSTSGGAQETQYF
TGTGCCAGCAGTACTAGCGGGGGGGCCCAGGAGACCCAGTACTTC
>NA|NA|TRBJ1-1|TRBV5-1
CASSLDGSMNTEAFF
TGCGCCAGCAGCTTGGATGGGTCCATGAACACTGAAGCTTTCTTT
>NA|NA|TRBJ2-7|TRBV7-2
CAILLGYEQYF
TGTGCCATCCTCCTTGGCTACGAGCAGTACTTC
>NA|NA|TRBJ1-1|TRBV11-3
CASSVGWDTEAFF
TGTGCCAGCAGCGTCGGGTGGGACACTGAAGCTTTCTTT
>NA|NA|TRBJ1-4|TRBV11-3
CASSQDTTNEKLFF
TGTGCCAGCAGCCAAGACACGACTAATGAAAAACTGTTTTTT
>NA|TRBD1|TRBJ1-2|TRBV2
CASSEAHGQGYGYTF
TGTGCCAGCAGTGAAGCGCACGGACAGGGCTATGGCTACACCTTC
>few|TRBD2|TRBJ2-5|TRBV10-3
CAISELAGIQETQYF
TGTGCCATCAGTGAGTTAGCGGGAATACAAGAGACCCAGTACTTC
>NA|TRBD2|TRBJ2-4|TRBV24-1
CATSDLRGRAPENIQYF
TGTGCCACCAGTGATTTGCGGGGGAGGGCTCCTGAAAACATTCAGTACTTC
>NA|NA|TRBJ1-2|TRBV27
CAAGGAGRETF
TGTGCCGCGGGGGGGGCAGGTCGAGAAACCTTC
>NA|NA|TRBJ2-6|TRBV11-2
CASTTGPGANVLTF
TGTGCCAGCACCACAGGGCCTGGGGCCAACGTCCTGACTTTC
>few|NA|TRBJ2-2|TRBV29-1
CSVDQGPMNTGELFF
TGCAGCGTTGATCAGGGGCCGATGAACACCGGGGAGCTGTTTTTT
>few|NA|TRBJ2-1|TRBV2
CASSESQGYYNEQFF
TGTGCCAGCAGTGAAAGCCAGGGTTACTACAATGAGCAGTTCTTC
>NA|NA|TRBJ2-3|TRBV4-1
CASSRPLRGRTDTQYF
TGCGCCAGCAGCCGACCCTTAAGGGGTAGGACAGATACGCAGTATTTT
>few|NA|TRBJ2-2|TRBV14
CASTSSWGSATGELFF
TGTGCCAGCACCTCATCGTGGGGCAGTGCCACCGGGGAGCTGTTTTTT
>NA|NA|TRBJ1-1|TRBV11-2
CASSSTFGREVPPFF
TGTGCCAGCAGCTCTACCTTCGGACGGGAGGTTCCCCCTTTCTTT
>NA|NA|TRBJ1-3|TRBV9
CASSVGADLGNTIYF
TGTGCCAGCAGCGTAGGGGCCGACCTCGGAAACACCATATATTTT
>NA|NA|TRBJ1-1|TRBV5-1
CASSLLRDTPTTEAFF
TGCGCCAGCAGCTTGTTACGGGACACTCCAACAACTGAAGCTTTCTTT
>NA|TRBD1|TRBJ2-7|TRBV7-9
CASSTTGDSYEQYF
TGTGCCAGCAGTACCACAGGGGATTCCTACGAGCAGTACTTC
>NA|NA|TRBJ2-5|TRBV3-1/TRBV3-2
CASSHLEETQYF
TGTGCCAGCAGCCACCTTGAAGAGACCCAGTACTTC
>large|NA|TRBJ2-1|TRBV7-6
CASSLIAEKAHEQFF
TGTGCCAGCAGCCTCATCGCCGAAAAGGCTCATGAGCAGTTCTTC
>NA|NA|TRBJ1-2|TRBV7-9
CASSLGAEYGYTF
TGTGCCAGCAGCTTAGGGGCAGAGTATGGCTACACCTTC
>few|TRBD1|TRBJ2-7|TRBV19
CASSLTGDEQYF
TGTGCCAGTTCCTTGACAGGGGACGAGCAGTACTTC
>once|NA|TRBJ2-7|TRBV5-8
CASSFRVNPYEQYF
TGTGCCAGCAGCTTTAGGGTGAATCCCTACGAGCAGTACTTC
>NA|NA|TRBJ1-2|TRBV30
CAWLDGHYGYTF
TGTGCCTGGCTAGACGGCCACTATGGCTACACCTTC
>NA|TRBD1|TRBJ2-7|TRBV6-5
CASSYSGTAIYEQYF
TGTGCCAGCAGTTATTCCGGGACAGCGATCTACGAGCAGTACTTC
>NA|TRBD2|TRBJ2-2|TRBV10-3
CATMGGVDTGELFF
TGTGCCACAATGGGGGGGGTCGACACCGGGGAGCTGTTTTTT
>NA|NA|TRBJ1-1|TRBV4-3
CASSLGNRAFF
TGCGCCAGCAGCCTGGGGAATCGAGCTTTCTTT
>NA|TRBD1|TRBJ2-5|TRBV11-2
CASSLGQQQETQYF
TGTGCCAGCAGCCTGGGACAGCAACAAGAGACCCAGTACTTC
>NA|TRBD1|TRBJ2-1|TRBV6-5
CASSGQGLEGEQFF
TGTGCCAGCAGCGGACAGGGCTTGGAGGGTGAGCAGTTCTTC
>NA|TRBD1|TRBJ2-1|TRBV3-1/TRBV3-2
CASSRSDRGTYNEQFF
TGTGCCAGCAGCCGGTCGGACAGGGGGACTTACAATGAGCAGTTCTTC
>NA|NA|TRBJ1-1|TRBV4-1
CASSQDGKGNTEAFF
TGCGCCAGCAGCCAAGATGGGAAGGGGAACACTGAAGCTTTCTTT
>NA|NA|TRBJ2-5|TRBV5-1
CASSLGQGGQETQYF
TGCGCCAGCAGCTTGGGCCAGGGAGGCCAAGAGACCCAGTACTTC
>NA|TRBD1|TRBJ2-1|TRBV3-1/TRBV3-2
CAVTGTGEQFF
TGTGCCGTGACAGGGACAGGTGAGCAGTTCTTC
>NA|NA|TRBJ2-5|TRBV4-2
CASSRSQGGQETQYF
TGTGCCAGCAGCCGGAGTCAGGGGGGACAAGAGACCCAGTACTTC
>NA|TRBD1|TRBJ1-1|TRBV6-2/TRBV6-3
CASSQGAEAFF
TGTGCCAGCAGCCAGGGGGCTGAAGCTTTCTTT
>NA|NA|TRBJ2-7|TRBV30
CAWRGGGAYEQYF
TGTGCCTGGAGGGGCGGCGGAGCCTACGAGCAGTACTTC
>NA|NA|TRBJ2-5|TRBV29-1
CSVSMAAQETQYF
TGCAGCGTTTCCATGGCGGCTCAAGAGACCCAGTACTTC
>NA|TRBD1|TRBJ1-5|TRBV15
CATSKYIDRGDQPQHF
TGTGCCACCAGCAAGTACATTGACAGGGGCGATCAGCCCCAGCATTTT
>NA|NA|TRBJ2-1|TRBV7-2
CASSTSSYNEQFF
TGTGCCAGCAGCACTAGCTCCTACAATGAGCAGTTCTTC
>NA|NA|TRBJ2-5|TRBV7-9
CASSQTMGASKQETQYF
TGTGCCAGCAGCCAAACGATGGGGGCTAGCAAACAAGAGACCCAGTACTTC
>NA|TRBD1|TRBJ2-7|TRBV7-3
CASSPTPGQRHEQYF
TGTGCCAGCAGCCCCACGCCGGGACAGAGGCACGAGCAGTACTTC
>NA|NA|TRBJ1-3|TRBV11-2
CASSLDQRIALGNTIYF
TGTGCCAGCAGCTTAGATCAAAGGATAGCACTCGGAAACACCATATATTTT
>NA|NA|TRBJ2-3|TRBV30
CAWTGDTSTQYF
TGTGCCTGGACAGGGGACACAAGTACGCAGTATTTT
>NA|NA|TRBJ1-3|TRBV5-1
CASSLGSYSGNTIYF
TGCGCCAGCAGCTTGGGGTCATACTCTGGAAACACCATATATTTT
>medium-sized|NA|TRBJ1-4|TRBV10-1
CASSDGAGFEKLFF
TGCGCCAGCAGTGATGGAGCGGGTTTTGAAAAACTGTTTTTT
>few|TRBD1|TRBJ2-7|TRBV2
CASRAIGTGAYEQYF
TGTGCCAGCAGAGCAATCGGGACAGGGGCCTACGAGCAGTACTTC
>once|TRBD1|TRBJ2-2|TRBV7-9
CASSSTGSGAGELFF
TGTGCCAGCAGCTCGACAGGGAGTGGGGCCGGGGAGCTGTTTTTT